These 19 T cell receptor beta chains came from one sample sequenced in a study of cytomegalovirus exposure and HLA in healthy donors. The PCR used 60 Vbeta and 13 Jbeta primers. The assay was immunoSEQ multiplex PCR, and TCRdb's table has in-frame clones only and misses some. The data hold more than 110,000 clones, with roughly 9.8% observed a single time. The specimen was PBMCs. The receptors were gathered from a man in his fifties or sixties in good health and CMV-seronegative.

The CDR3 bases are TGTGCCAGCAGCGGTAGCGGGGTTACGTTCTACAATGAGCAGTTCTTC. Its translation: CASSGSGVTFYNEQFF. The J gene is TRBJ2-1, the V gene TRBV5-4, with 8 bases aligning to TRBD2. V gave up 4 bases and J gave up 3 bases; unmatched junction bases: 9. The length of the CDR3 is 16 residues. CDR1 and CDR2 (germline): SGHNT, YYREEE (reference sequence).

This chain uses TRBV6-4 with TRBJ1-5; 8 bases fit TRBD1. The CDR3 runs to 11 residues. CDR1 and CDR2 (germline): MRHNA, SNTAGT. V shed 9 bases and J 6 bases; nucleotides not matched to a gene: 1. CDR3 coding DNA: TGTGCCAGGGGACAGGTTCAGCCCCAGCATTTT. Amino acids: CARGQVQPQHF.

This clone was counted a few times. CDR3 sequence: CASSLSGRDRGAEQYF. The CDR3, as DNA: TGTGCCAGCAGCTTATCGGGGAGGGACAGGGGGGCCGAGCAGTACTTC. The chain has TRBV7-9 and TRBJ2-7, with 11 bases identical to TRBD1. This CDR3 has 16 amino acids. After removal of 2 bases from V and 6 bases from J, the junction contained 9 bases not matched to a gene. The germline V gene has CDR1 SEHNR and CDR2 FQNEAQ (reference sequence).

The rearrangement joins TRBV2 to TRBJ1-5; D is possibly TRBD1 (5 bases). Germline V CDR1 and CDR2: SNHLY, FYNNEI. The CDR3 totals 15 residues. Trimming cost V 7 bases and J 0 bases, with 13 bases left between them. CDR3: CASKGQGNSNQPQHF. CDR3 nucleotides: TGTGCCAGCAAGGGGCAGGGCAATAGCAATCAGCCCCAGCATTTT.

The chain has TRBV11-2 and TRBJ1-1; D is uncertain. The CDR3 has 14 residues. V was pared by 4 bases and J by 4 bases, with 13 bases between. Germline V gene data show CDR1 as SGHAT and CDR2 as FQNNGV. CDR3 sequence (DNA): TGTGCCAGCAGCTCCGGGGTTGGTGGCACTGAAGCTTTCTTT. This gives the protein CASSSGVGGTEAFF.

This clone has just a few counts. The rearrangement links TRBV11-3 to TRBJ2-7, with D possibly TRBD1 on 5 matching bases. V gave up 5 bases and J gave up 3 bases, with 17 bases separating them. Germline V gene data show CDR1 as SGHNT and CDR2 as YENEEA. CDR3 length equals 15 residues. Here the CDR3 reads CASSLGNGQDYEQYF. CDR3 nucleotide sequence: TGTGCCAGCAGCCTGGGAAACGGACAAGACTACGAGCAGTACTTC.

This clone turned up a few times. The rearrangement uses TRBV10-3 and TRBJ1-5; 8 bases line up with TRBD1. The CDR3 is made up of 16 amino acids. V lost 2 bases and J lost 3; bases outside the gene matches: 6. CDR1 is ENHRY and CDR2 is SYGVKD in the germline V gene. CDR3 in DNA: TGTGCCATCAGTGAGGGCAGGGGGCTCTTCAATCAGCCCCAGCATTTT. Its protein product is CAISEGRGLFNQPQHF.

This clone turned up a few times. The chain links TRBV5-6 to TRBJ2-7, with D unresolved. The CDR3 consists of 15 residues. Germline V CDR1 and CDR2: SGHDT, YYEEEE. Deletions cut 4 bases from V and 1 base from J, with 15 bases between. The CDR3 spells CASSGMPTPSYEQYF. The CDR3 bases are TGTGCCAGCAGCGGAATGCCGACACCGTCCTACGAGCAGTACTTC.

This clone was seen only a few times. The chain carries TRBV19 and TRBJ2-1; 10 bases are shared with TRBD1. This CDR3 has 18 amino acids. Germline CDR1 LNHDA, CDR2 SQIVND (reference sequence). J lost 4 bases, V lost 5 bases, and 14 bases had no gene match. DNA of the CDR3: TGTGCCAGTAGTCAGGGGCGCGTGACAGGGGGCGAATACAATGAGCAGTTCTTC. It is translated as CASSQGRVTGGEYNEQFF.

The chain's CDR3 is CASSEARPVSNQPQHF. In DNA form, the CDR3 reads TGTGCCAGCAGTGAAGCGCGGCCGGTTAGCAATCAGCCCCAGCATTTT. The rearrangement links TRBV6-1 to TRBJ1-5; no reliable D call. This CDR3 contains 16 residues. V lost 0 bases, J lost 0 bases, and 9 bases lay in between. Germline CDR1 MNHNS, CDR2 SASEGT.

This chain joins TRBV6-1 and TRBJ2-1; 7 nucleotides agree with TRBD1. After removal of 8 bases from V and 1 base from J, the junction contained 5 bases not matched to a gene. CDR3 length: 14 amino acids. Germline V gene data show CDR1 as MNHNS and CDR2 as SASEGT. In nucleotides, the CDR3 is TGTGCCAGCGGCCGGGACAGTTCCTACAATGAGCAGTTCTTC. This translates into CASGRDSSYNEQFF.

This rearrangement joins TRBV7-2 to TRBJ2-1; 10 bases match TRBD1. The CDR3 is made up of 17 amino acids. Germline lookup yields CDR1 SGHTA and CDR2 FQGNSA. With 4 bases clipped from V and 7 bases from J, the junction kept 13 bases outside the gene matches. The CDR3, as DNA: TGTGCCAGCAGCTCTCCTACCGGGACAGGGGTTGGGAATGAGCAGTTCTTC. Its protein product is CASSSPTGTGVGNEQFF.

This clone was picked up a small number of times. At one boundary the junction diverges from the germline segment, which might be a read error. The rearrangement uses TRBV27 and TRBJ1-2; the D gene is possibly TRBD1 (5 bases). The CDR3 extends over 15 amino acids. Germline CDR1 and CDR2: MNHEY and SMNVEV (reference sequence). CDR3 amino acids: CASSRGTALGYCYTF. As DNA, the CDR3 is TGTGCCAGCAGCCGCGGGACGGCTCTCGGCTATTGCTACACCTTC.

This clone was detected only a few times. The chain recombines TRBV6-5 with TRBJ2-3, with 7 positions matching TRBD2. Germline CDR1 reads MNHEY; CDR2 reads SVGAGI. V shed 2 bases and J 6 bases; nucleotides not matched to a gene: 11. CDR3 length: 16 amino acids. The CDR3 sequence is CASSYGRGRMADTQYF. Here the CDR3 DNA reads TGTGCCAGCAGTTACGGGCGGGGGAGGATGGCGGATACGCAGTATTTT.

The chain is built from TRBV5-4 and TRBJ2-1; TRBD2 aligns across 11 bases. Germline-derived CDR1 and CDR2 are SGHNT and YYREEE (reference sequence). This CDR3 is built from 15 residues. The ends lost 2 bases at V and 8 bases at J; junction bases unmatched: 6. The CDR3 nucleotides read TGTGCCAGCAGCTTCGGACTAGCGGGCGGCGATGAGCAGTTCTTC. Encoded protein: CASSFGLAGGDEQFF.

In this sample, this clone turned up a few times. CDR3 region: CASSRTVNPDTQYF. The CDR3 region has the DNA TGTGCCAGCAGCAGGACTGTCAACCCAGATACGCAGTATTTT. The gene calls are TRBV2 and TRBJ2-3, with D perhaps matching TRBD2 (5 bases). Trimming took off 6 bases at V and 4 bases at J, with 14 bases between the two ends. CDR1 is SNHLY and CDR2 is FYNNEI in the germline V gene. The CDR3 sequence is 14 residues long.

This clone was picked up a small number of times. This chain joins TRBV29-1 and TRBJ1-1; D gene uncertain. Germline V lookup: CDR1 SQVTM, CDR2 ANQGSEA. Between the trimmed V and J ends, which lost 7 bases and 10 bases, there was a span of 28 bases. There are 15 residues in the CDR3. The DNA of the CDR3 is TGCAGCGGCGTCATTGGGCGGCCGGGAGGGCTTGGAGCTTTCTTT. This codes for CSGVIGRPGGLGAFF.

This chain joins TRBV7-8 and TRBJ1-6; D perhaps matches TRBD1 (6 bases). Germline CDR1 is SGHVS and CDR2 is FQNEAQ. This CDR3 is 17 amino acids long. V lost 7 bases and J 3 bases, leaving 19 bases between the germline ends. The CDR3 sequence is CASTSTRRGFYNSPLHF. CDR3 nucleotides: TGTGCCAGCACCTCGACCCGCAGGGGATTCTATAATTCACCCCTCCACTTT.

V gene TRBV11-2 combines with J gene TRBJ1-3, with D hard to call. V was shortened by 4 bases and J by 0 bases, with 10 bases between the two germline ends. This CDR3 has 15 amino acids. Germline V gives CDR1 SGHAT, CDR2 FQNNGV. The CDR3 region has the DNA TGTGCCAGCAGCTCCGTCGGGAACTCTGGAAACACCATATATTTT. Translation: CASSSVGNSGNTIYF.